This T cell receptor beta chain was observed in a study of Graves' ophthalmopathy and Graves' hyperthyroidism. Using RNA transcripts, the TCR beta CDR3 regions were amplified. HTBI-primed first-round RT-PCR preceded second-round multiplex PCR. TCRdb recomputed calls from the multiplex PCR reads with MiXCR, one row per CDR3 protein. The sample consists of hundreds of thousands of distinct CDR3 sequences, 20% to 25% of them appearing once. Whole-study findings and limits: The majority of expanded thyroid clonotypes above 0.001 frequency also occurred in blood. Using 13 signatures, a model distinguished ophthalmopathy from stable hyperthyroidism, reaching more than 85% sensitivity and about 81% specificity.

By definition, stable hyperthyroidism involved no ophthalmopathy within 18 months of follow-up. This clonotype was detected ten times or more. The antigen is not known. Germline V CDR1 and CDR2: KGHSH, LQKENI. The CDR3 spans 16 residues. Trimming removed 3 bases at V and 0 bases at J, with 15 bases between. This rearrangement joins TRBV18 to TRBJ2-7, with D perhaps matching TRBD2 (6 bases). The TCR comes from a woman younger than 35 with stable Graves' hyperthyroidism. Input material: peripheral blood. CDR3 sequence: CASSPDRQGLSYEQYF. The CDR3 region has the DNA TGTGCCAGCTCACCGGATCGGCAGGGACTCTCCTACGAGCAGTACTTC.